The present entry profiles one T cell receptor beta chain with its context. The data were obtained in a study of Tregs in tolerant kidney transplant recipients. Germline assignment: CDR1 MGHRA and CDR2 YSYEKL. V shed 1 base and J shed 4 bases, with 32 bases lying between them. The CDR3 has 22 residues. Profiling relied on immunoSEQ multiplex PCR, and the TCRdb table lists in-frame clones only, not all of them. The sample lists more than 95,000 clones, roughly nine tenths occurring once. The rearrangement joins TRBV4-1 to TRBJ1-5, with D perhaps matching TRBD1 (5 bases). The material sequenced was CD4+ T cells from blood. This TCR was sampled from a human donor in good health. The CDR3 protein is CASSQGFIVRADFQRVNQPQHF. The CDR3 bases are TGCGCCAGCAGCCAAGGGTTTATAGTCAGGGCGGACTTCCAAAGGGTTAATCAGCCCCAGCATTTT.